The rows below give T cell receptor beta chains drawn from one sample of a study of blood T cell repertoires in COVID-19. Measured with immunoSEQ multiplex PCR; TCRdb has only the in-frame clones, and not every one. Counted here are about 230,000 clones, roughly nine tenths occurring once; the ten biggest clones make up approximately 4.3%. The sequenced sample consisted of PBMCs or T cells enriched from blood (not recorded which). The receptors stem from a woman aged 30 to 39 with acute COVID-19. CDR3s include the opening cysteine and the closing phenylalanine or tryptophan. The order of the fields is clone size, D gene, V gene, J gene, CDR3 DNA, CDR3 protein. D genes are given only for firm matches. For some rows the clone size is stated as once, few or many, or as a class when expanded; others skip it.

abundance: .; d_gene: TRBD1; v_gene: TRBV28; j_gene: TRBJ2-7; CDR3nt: TGTGCCAGCAGTGGGACAGGGTCCGTCCGCTACGAGCAGTACTTC; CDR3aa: CASSGTGSVRYEQYF
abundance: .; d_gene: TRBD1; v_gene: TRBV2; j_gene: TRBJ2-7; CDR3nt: TGTGCCAGCAGTGATCAGGGGGTCTACGAGCAGTACTTC; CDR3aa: CASSDQGVYEQYF
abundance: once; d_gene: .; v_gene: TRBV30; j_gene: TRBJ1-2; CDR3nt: TGTGCCTGGAGTGAAGGACAGACGCTTAACTATGGCTACACCTTC; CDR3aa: CAWSEGQTLNYGYTF
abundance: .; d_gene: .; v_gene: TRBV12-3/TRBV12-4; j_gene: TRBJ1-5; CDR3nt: TGTGCCAGCAGTTTAACCGGGTATCAGCCCCAGCATTTT; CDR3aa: CASSLTGYQPQHF
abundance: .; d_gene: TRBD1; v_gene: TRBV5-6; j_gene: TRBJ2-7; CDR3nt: TGTGCCAGCAGCTTAGGACAGGGAGGTGGGTACGAGCAGTACTTC; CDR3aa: CASSLGQGGGYEQYF
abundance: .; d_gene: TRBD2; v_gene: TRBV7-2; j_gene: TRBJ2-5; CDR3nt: TGTGCCAGCAGCTTAGCCAACCCCGGGGGGGCCAGGGAGACCCAGTACTTC; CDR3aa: CASSLANPGGARETQYF
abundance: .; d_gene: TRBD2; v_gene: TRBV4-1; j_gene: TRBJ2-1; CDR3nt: TGCGCCAGCAGCCCCTGGGGGAGGGTAGCCTACAATGAGCAGTTCTTC; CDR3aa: CASSPWGRVAYNEQFF
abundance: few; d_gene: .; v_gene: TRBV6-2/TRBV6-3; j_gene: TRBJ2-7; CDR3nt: TGTGCCAGCAGTTACGTTGCGAATTTCTACGAGCAGTACTTC; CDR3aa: CASSYVANFYEQYF
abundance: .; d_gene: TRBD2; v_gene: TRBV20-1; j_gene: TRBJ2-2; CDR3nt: TGCAGTGCTAGTCCCATAGGGACTAGCGGGGGCACCGGGGAGCTGTTTTTT; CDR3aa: CSASPIGTSGGTGELFF
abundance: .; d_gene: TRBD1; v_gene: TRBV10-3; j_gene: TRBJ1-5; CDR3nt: TGTGCCACGCAACAGGGGGCTAGCAATCAGCCCCAGCATTTT; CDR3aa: CATQQGASNQPQHF
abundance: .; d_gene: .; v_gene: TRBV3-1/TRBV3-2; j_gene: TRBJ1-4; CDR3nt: TGTGCCAGCAGCCAAGATCGAGGAAATGAAAAACTGTTTTTT; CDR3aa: CASSQDRGNEKLFF
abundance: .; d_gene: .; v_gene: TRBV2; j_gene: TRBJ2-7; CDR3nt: TGTGCCAGCAGCCTTGATACAGGGAGCTCCTACGAGCAGTACTTC; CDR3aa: CASSLDTGSSYEQYF
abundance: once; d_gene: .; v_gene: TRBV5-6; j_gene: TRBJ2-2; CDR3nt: TGTGCCAGCAGCTCCCCAGCGGGTTTGTACACCGGGGAGCTGTTTTTT; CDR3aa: CASSSPAGLYTGELFF
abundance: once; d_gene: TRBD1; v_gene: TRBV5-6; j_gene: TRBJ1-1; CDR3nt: TGTGCCAGCAGGAGGGGGCTAACTGAAGCTTTCTTT; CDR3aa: CASRRGLTEAFF
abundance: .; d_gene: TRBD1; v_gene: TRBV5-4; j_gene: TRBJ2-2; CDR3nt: TGTGCCAGCAGCTTATGGACAGGCCATGAGAAGCTGTTTTTT; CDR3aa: CASSLWTGHEKLFF